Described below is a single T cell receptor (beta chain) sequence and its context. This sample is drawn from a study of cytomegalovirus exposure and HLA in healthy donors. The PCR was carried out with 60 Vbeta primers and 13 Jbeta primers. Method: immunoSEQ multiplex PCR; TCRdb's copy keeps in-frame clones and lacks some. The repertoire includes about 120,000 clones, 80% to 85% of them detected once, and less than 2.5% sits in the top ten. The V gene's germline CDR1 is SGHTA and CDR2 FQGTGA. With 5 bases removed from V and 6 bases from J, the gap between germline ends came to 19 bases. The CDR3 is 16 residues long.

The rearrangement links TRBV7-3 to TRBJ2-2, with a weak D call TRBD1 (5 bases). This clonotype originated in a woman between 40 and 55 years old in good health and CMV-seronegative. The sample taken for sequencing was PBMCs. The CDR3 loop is CASSQGKGPWAGELFF. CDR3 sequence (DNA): TGTGCCAGCAGCCAAGGAAAGGGGCCTTGGGCCGGGGAGCTGTTTTTT. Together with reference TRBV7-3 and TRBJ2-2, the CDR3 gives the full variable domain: GAGVSQTPSNKVTEKGKYVELRCDPISGHTALYWYRQSLGQGPEFLIYFQGTGAADDSGLPNDRFFAVRPEGSVSTLKIQRTERGDSAVYLCASSQGKGPWAGELFFGEGSRLTVL.